These 22 T cell receptor beta chains were sequenced from one sample in a study of blood T cell repertoires in COVID-19. Profiled with immunoSEQ multiplex PCR; TCRdb holds only in-frame clones, not every one. This sample has 150,000 or so clones, with over 80% found just once. Input material: peripheral blood. These receptors came from a man aged 80 or over with acute or convalescent COVID-19.

The chain uses TRBV28 and TRBJ2-5, with a weak D call TRBD1 (6 bases). The V end lost 6 bases, the J end lost 2 bases, and 13 bases lay between the germline ends. CDR1 and CDR2 (germline): MDHEN, SYDVKM. The CDR3 has 14 amino acids. Here the CDR3 DNA reads TGTGCCAGCAGAACCACAGGGCCACAAGAGACCCAGTACTTC. Translation gives CASRTTGPQETQYF.

The rearrangement joins TRBV20-1 to TRBJ1-2; TRBD1 might be the D (5 bases). With 6 bases removed from V and 4 bases from J, the gap between germline ends came to 9 bases. The CDR3 spans 11 residues. Germline CDR1 reads DFQATT; CDR2 reads SNEGSKA (reference sequence). DNA for the CDR3: TGCAGTGCGGAGGGACCCTATGGCTACACCTTC. Protein sequence: CSAEGPYGYTF.

The chain couples TRBV6-5 to TRBJ2-7, with 9 bases that match TRBD2. J was trimmed by 0 bases and V by 5 bases; bases with no gene match: 2. The CDR3 spans 14 residues. Germline V gene sequence: CDR1 MNHEY, CDR2 SVGAGI. The CDR3 coding sequence is TGTGCCAGCAGTCCTAGCGGGACCTCCTACGAGCAGTACTTC. This gives the protein CASSPSGTSYEQYF.

This clone was recorded once. The J gene is TRBJ1-1, the V gene TRBV28; D is uncertain. This CDR3 spans 12 amino acids. Trimming removed 3 bases at V and 10 bases at J, with 12 bases between. The V gene's germline CDR1 is MDHEN and CDR2 SYDVKM. Here the CDR3 reads CASSFVARGAFF. CDR3 sequence (DNA): TGTGCCAGCAGTTTCGTCGCCCGGGGAGCTTTCTTT.

This chain joins TRBV4-2 and TRBJ2-7, with 10 bases identical to TRBD2. Trimming at V came to 4 bases and at J to 2 bases, leaving 11 bases not matched to a gene. The CDR3 has 17 amino acids. The germline V gene encodes CDR1 LGHNA and CDR2 YNFKEQ. In nucleotides, the CDR3 is TGTGCCAGCAGCCCGGGGGTTTTAGCGGGGGGCACCTACGAGCAGTACTTC. Translation gives CASSPGVLAGGTYEQYF.

In its sample, this clone was seen once. The chain joins TRBV12-3 or TRBV12-4 to TRBJ2-1; perhaps TRBD2 as D (6 bases). The CDR3 is 12 residues long. Trimming took 7 bases from V and 14 from J, leaving 18 bases between them. In DNA, the CDR3 is TGTGCCAGCAAACCCAGCCCCGGGGGTGAGTTCTTC. Its translation is CASKPSPGGEFF.

The J gene is TRBJ1-1, the V gene TRBV4-2, with TRBD1 identical over 9 bases. Germline V lookup: CDR1 LGHNA, CDR2 YNFKEQ. This CDR3 spans 15 amino acids. With V trimmed by 3 bases and J by 0 bases, 2 bases remained unmatched. Here the CDR3 DNA reads TGTGCCAGCAGCCAGGACAGGGGCATGAACACTGAAGCTTTCTTT. Translated, it gives CASSQDRGMNTEAFF.

The gene calls are TRBV28 and TRBJ1-1; 7 positions match TRBD1. This CDR3 contains 15 residues. V lost 4 bases to trimming and J lost 2 bases; unmatched junction nucleotides: 7. CDR1 MDHEN and CDR2 SYDVKM come from the germline V gene. CDR3 residues: CASSSAGTVNTEAFF. The CDR3 DNA sequence: TGTGCCAGCAGTTCAGCCGGGACAGTCAACACTGAAGCTTTCTTT.

The V call is TRBV27, the J call TRBJ2-1; perhaps TRBD1 as D (5 bases). V lost 2 bases, J lost 6 bases, and 14 bases lay in between. Germline-derived CDR1 and CDR2 are MNHEY and SMNVEV (reference sequence). The CDR3 is made up of 15 amino acids. The CDR3 sequence is CASSLARGSGNEQFF. The CDR3 DNA reads as TGTGCCAGCAGTTTAGCTAGGGGATCGGGCAATGAGCAGTTCTTC.

The chain joins TRBV28 to TRBJ1-6; 7 nucleotides match TRBD1. The CDR3 consists of 13 residues. The J segment lost 7 bases and the V segment lost 10 bases, leaving 7 bases of the junction unmatched. From germline, CDR1 is MDHEN and CDR2 SYDVKM. The CDR3 here is CAISTGMNSPLHF. CDR3 sequence (DNA): TGTGCCATTTCGACAGGGATGAATTCACCCCTCCACTTT.

The rearrangement uses TRBV5-4 and TRBJ2-5, with D perhaps TRBD1 (5 bases). The CDR3 consists of 17 residues. Germline CDR1 is SGHNT and CDR2 is YYREEE (reference sequence). Deletions cut 4 bases from V and 2 bases from J, with 21 bases between. CDR3 nucleotides: TGTGCCAGCAGCCGGGTTTCCGTCAACAGGCTTCAAGAGACCCAGTACTTC. The encoded protein is CASSRVSVNRLQETQYF.

This chain links TRBV25-1 with TRBJ1-2; 9 bases line up with TRBD1. Germline CDR1 reads MGHDK; CDR2 reads SYGVNS. V dropped 6 bases and J dropped 6; count of bases not matched to a gene: 5. This CDR3 contains 13 residues. Written as DNA, the CDR3 is TGTGCCAGCAGAGCGACAGGGGGTGATGGCTACACCTTC. Amino acids: CASRATGGDGYTF.

The V call is TRBV24-1, the J call TRBJ2-5; TRBD1 aligns across 10 bases. The CDR3 runs 14 residues. With V trimmed by 7 bases and J by 5 bases, 6 bases remained unmatched. Germline CDR1 and CDR2: KGHDR and SFDVKD. Here the CDR3 reads CATSWTGGGETQYF. The DNA of the CDR3 is TGTGCCACCAGCTGGACAGGGGGAGGGGAGACCCAGTACTTC.

This clone came up once. DNA of the CDR3: TGTGCCAGCAGTATCCGGCCGGGGGAGTACGAGCAGTACTTC. Translated: CASSIRPGEYEQYF. This chain links TRBV6-5 with TRBJ2-7, with TRBD2 as a possible D gene (6 bases). The CDR3 spans 14 residues. V dropped 5 bases and J dropped 4 bases, with 15 bases sitting between them. Per the germline V gene, CDR1 is MNHEY and CDR2 is SVGAGI.

This rearrangement joins TRBV28 to TRBJ1-1; 7 nucleotides align to TRBD1. Trimming took 5 bases from V and 8 from J; bases not matched to a gene: 14. The CDR3 is made up of 15 amino acids. Germline CDR1 is MDHEN and CDR2 is SYDVKM. The CDR3 DNA sequence: TGTGCCAGCAGTCTTAGCCAGACAGGGTTCCCCGAAGCTTTCTTT. Translated, it gives CASSLSQTGFPEAFF.

The V gene is TRBV2, the J gene TRBJ1-1; TRBD1 is a possible D gene (5 bases). The CDR3 covers 11 residues. V was pared by 10 bases and J by 5 bases, with 11 bases between. Germline-derived CDR1 and CDR2 are SNHLY and FYNNEI. The CDR3, as DNA: TGTGCCAAAGGGGAGGGGACTGAAGCTTTCTTT. It specifies CAKGEGTEAFF. Together with reference TRBV2 and TRBJ1-1, the CDR3 gives the full variable domain: EPEVTQTPSHQVTQMGQEVILRCVPISNHLYFYWYRQILGQKVEFLVSFYNNEISEKSEIFDDQFSVERPDGSNFTLKIRSTKLEDSAMYFCAKGEGTEAFFGQGTRLTVV.

The gene calls are TRBV6-1 and TRBJ2-1, with D perhaps TRBD1 (5 bases). Trimming removed 3 bases from V and 11 bases from J, with 17 bases in between. The CDR3 consists of 14 residues. CDR1 and CDR2 (germline): MNHNS, SASEGT. The chain's CDR3 is CASSESRGLRKQFF. The CDR3 DNA reads TGTGCCAGCAGTGAGTCAAGGGGCCTAAGGAAGCAGTTCTTC.

V usage is TRBV28 and J usage is TRBJ1-2, with 7 bases matching TRBD1. The V segment lost 9 bases and the J segment 5 bases; nucleotides outside the gene matches: 6. There are 12 residues in the CDR3. Germline lookup yields CDR1 MDHEN and CDR2 SYDVKM. The CDR3 DNA is TGTGCCAGTGGACAGGCCGTTTATGGCTACACCTTC. Translation: CASGQAVYGYTF.

The chain couples TRBV5-6 to TRBJ1-1; the D gene is possibly TRBD1 (6 bases). The V end was cut by 0 bases, the J end by 0 bases, with 12 bases between. Germline CDR1 reads SGHDT; CDR2 reads YYEEEE. CDR3 length equals 16 residues. The CDR3 DNA reads TGTGCCAGCAGCTTGGACTTGACAGGCCTGAACACTGAAGCTTTCTTT. Translating it yields CASSLDLTGLNTEAFF.

This clone was found once. V usage is TRBV19 and J usage is TRBJ1-5, with no clear D. The CDR3 length is 15 residues. Trimming shortened V by 2 bases and J by 5 bases, and 13 bases separated the two germline ends. The germline CDR1 and CDR2 sequences are LNHDA and SQIVND (reference sequence). For the CDR3, the DNA is TGTGCCAGTAGTATAAACGGGGATGCCTATCAGCCCCAGCATTTT. This translates into CASSINGDAYQPQHF.

V is TRBV19 and J is TRBJ2-4; the D is unclear. Germline-derived CDR1 and CDR2 are LNHDA and SQIVND (reference sequence). V was clipped by 4 bases and J by 8 bases, with 15 bases between them. The CDR3 length is 14 residues. The CDR3 reads CASSTEQLTDIQYF. In DNA form, the CDR3 reads TGTGCCAGTAGTACGGAACAGTTAACGGACATTCAGTACTTC.

The V gene is TRBV5-1, the J gene TRBJ2-3; D is unclear. V was clipped by 4 bases and J by 4 bases, with 16 bases between them. This CDR3 spans 15 amino acids. CDR1 and CDR2 from the germline V gene are SGHRS and YFSETQ. The CDR3 DNA reads as TGCGCCAGCAGCCGTCGCGAAAGTCTCGCAGATACGCAGTATTTT. Protein product: CASSRRESLADTQYF.